These 27 T cell receptor beta chains came from one sample sequenced in a study of blood T cell repertoires in COVID-19. Generated by immunoSEQ multiplex PCR, the TCRdb table keeps only in-frame clones and is missing some. The profile shows some 110,000 clones, roughly 85% of them singletons. The specimen sequenced was peripheral blood. The receptors here all came from a man aged 35-49 years with acute or convalescent COVID-19.

V and J are TRBV7-9 and TRBJ2-1; 7 bases fit TRBD1. With V trimmed by 7 bases and J by 7 bases, 13 bases remained unmatched. Germline CDR1 and CDR2: SEHNR and FQNEAQ (reference sequence). The CDR3 runs 15 residues. The CDR3 nucleotides are TGTGCCAGCAAATTCGGACAGGCCTCGGGGAATGAGCAGTTCTTC. Translation gives CASKFGQASGNEQFF.

V gene TRBV11-2 combines with J gene TRBJ2-5; maybe TRBD1 (5 bases). Per the germline V gene, CDR1 is SGHAT and CDR2 is FQNNGV. Trimming cost V 1 base and J 2 bases, with 14 bases left between them. This CDR3 spans 16 amino acids. CDR3 in DNA: TGTGCCAGCAGCTTAGTTGGTTTTCCAGGGCAAGAGACCCAGTACTTC. Translating gives CASSLVGFPGQETQYF.

The chain joins TRBV30 to TRBJ2-5; 10 bases fit TRBD2. Germline lookup yields CDR1 GTSNPN and CDR2 SVGIG (reference sequence). There are 18 residues in the CDR3. With V trimmed by 0 bases and J by 0 bases, 10 bases remained unmatched. CDR3 residues: CAWSVGWVGTSDQETQYF. In nucleotides, the CDR3 is TGTGCCTGGAGTGTAGGTTGGGTCGGGACTAGCGACCAAGAGACCCAGTACTTC.

The chain has TRBV6-5 and TRBJ1-1, with D possibly TRBD1 on 5 matching bases. CDR1 and CDR2 (germline): MNHEY, SVGAGI. V lost 6 bases and J lost 1, with 12 bases in between. The CDR3 runs to 14 residues. DNA of the CDR3: TGTGCCAGCAGACGCGGACATAGGAACACTGAAGCTTTCTTT. It is translated as CASRRGHRNTEAFF.

This clone was seen more than once but under ten times. The chain couples TRBV6-5 to TRBJ2-7; 8 bases are shared with TRBD2. The V gene's germline CDR1 is MNHEY and CDR2 SVGAGI. The CDR3 consists of 13 residues. With V trimmed by 6 bases and J by 3 bases, 4 bases remained unmatched. DNA of the CDR3: TGTGCCAGCAGAGGACTAGCTAGCTACGAGCAGTACTTC. Protein sequence: CASRGLASYEQYF.

The gene calls are TRBV27 and TRBJ2-1; maybe TRBD2 (6 bases). The ends were cut back, 1 base at V and 7 bases at J, with 14 bases in the middle. CDR1 is MNHEY, CDR2 SMNVEV, per germline (reference sequence). CDR3 length: 15 residues. CDR3 DNA sequence: TGTGCCAGCAGTTTATTGGGGGACTCAAGGAATGAGCAGTTCTTC. Residues: CASSLLGDSRNEQFF.

The chain employs TRBV3-1 (or the pseudogene TRBV3-2) and TRBJ1-1, with D possibly matching TRBD1 (6 bases). With 1 base removed from V and 5 bases from J, the gap between germline ends came to 29 bases. The CDR3 covers 20 residues. The germline V gene encodes CDR1 LGHDT and CDR2 YNNKEL (reference sequence). CDR3: CASSQVKPGGRGAEETEAFF. Here the CDR3 DNA reads TGTGCCAGCAGCCAAGTGAAGCCGGGTGGCAGGGGCGCGGAAGAAACTGAAGCTTTCTTT.

V gene TRBV1 combines with J gene TRBJ2-3; the DNA was not compared with TRBD2, the D call given in the table. TRBV1 is tagged as a pseudogene. This CDR3 region has 18 residues. CDR3 bases: TGCACCAGCAGCCAAGATCTACTAGCGACTCCTAGCACAGATACGCAGTATTTT. This codes for CTSSQDLLATPSTDTQYF.

This clone was found once. This chain connects TRBV7-2 to TRBJ2-3; the D gene is possibly TRBD1 (6 bases). The V gene lost 5 bases and the J gene lost 6 bases, with 15 bases spanning the gap. CDR1 and CDR2 from the germline V gene are SGHTA and FQGNSA. The CDR3 contains 14 residues. The CDR3 sequence: CASSPDRGRDTQYF. Here the CDR3 DNA reads TGTGCCAGCAGCCCGGACAGAGGACGGGATACGCAGTATTTT.

This chain uses TRBV7-8 with TRBJ1-5, with 9 bases lining up with TRBD1. This CDR3 is built from 15 residues. CDR1 and CDR2 from the germline V gene are SGHVS and FQNEAQ. The junction had 9 bases not matched to a gene; V was cut back by 1 base and J by 11 bases. The CDR3 nucleotides read TGTGCCAGCAGCTTAGAGGGACAGGGAGGTGGGGCCCAGCATTTT. Protein product: CASSLEGQGGGAQHF.

The chain couples TRBV27 to TRBJ2-7, with 7 bases fitting TRBD2. Germline assignment: CDR1 MNHEY and CDR2 SMNVEV (reference sequence). V lost 5 bases and J lost 3; bases outside the gene matches: 7. The CDR3 is made up of 14 amino acids. In nucleotides, the CDR3 is TGTGCCAGCAGTACTCGGACTAGAAACTACGAGCAGTACTTC. It codes for CASSTRTRNYEQYF.

The chain combines TRBV4-3 with TRBJ2-1; 13 bases match TRBD2. V shed 1 base, J shed 6 bases, and the junction held 9 bases outside the gene matches. Looked up from germline, CDR1 is LGHNA and CDR2 is YSLEER. This CDR3 region has 18 residues. CDR3 loop: CASSQAHTSGGAINEQFF. For the CDR3, the DNA is TGCGCCAGCAGCCAAGCCCACACTAGCGGGGGGGCCATCAATGAGCAGTTCTTC.

For the CDR3, the DNA is TGTGCCAGCAACAGACAGGGCGGGACCCAGTACTTC. Protein: CASNRQGGTQYF. This rearrangement joins TRBV2 to TRBJ2-5; 7 bases agree with TRBD1. V trimming: 7 bases; J trimming: 7 bases; junction bases outside the gene matches: 6. Germline CDR1 reads SNHLY; CDR2 reads FYNNEI. The CDR3 contains 12 residues.

The chain carries TRBV13 and TRBJ1-2; no firm D call. This CDR3 comprises 13 residues. The V gene lost 3 bases and the J gene lost 5 bases, with 10 bases spanning the gap. CDR1 and CDR2 from the germline V gene are PRHDT and FYEKMQ (reference sequence). The CDR3 spells CASSLRDLYGYTF. CDR3 sequence (DNA): TGTGCCAGCAGCTTGCGAGACTTATATGGCTACACCTTC.

The chain employs TRBV6-1 and TRBJ2-2, with 9 bases identical to TRBD1. Germline V CDR1 and CDR2: MNHNS, SASEGT. The CDR3 loop spans 16 amino acids. V dropped 1 base and J dropped 4; count of bases not matched to a gene: 4. Written as DNA, the CDR3 is TGTGCCAGCAGTGAAGGGGACAGGGCGGGCACCGGGGAGCTGTTTTTT. Translation gives CASSEGDRAGTGELFF.

The gene calls are TRBV10-3 and TRBJ1-1, with a tentative D call TRBD1 (5 bases). From germline, CDR1 is ENHRY and CDR2 SYGVKD. This CDR3 spans 14 amino acids. Trimming cost V 0 bases and J 8 bases, with 13 bases left between them. CDR3 coding DNA: TGTGCCATCAGTGAGTCGATGGGGGGAATAGAAGCTTTCTTT. Translated, it gives CAISESMGGIEAFF.

CDR3 in amino acids: CASTLTGSNQPQHF. The CDR3 DNA is TGTGCCAGCACCTTGACGGGTAGCAATCAGCCCCAGCATTTT. The chain employs TRBV6-1 and TRBJ1-5; D gene ambiguous. Trimming cost V 7 bases and J 0 bases, with 10 bases left between them. This CDR3 contains 14 residues. Germline CDR1 and CDR2: MNHNS and SASEGT.

V gene TRBV9 combines with J gene TRBJ2-1; 7 positions agree with TRBD1. V lost 3 bases, J lost 2 bases, and 5 bases stayed unmatched. The germline V gene has CDR1 SGDLS and CDR2 YYNGEE. This CDR3 has 15 residues. The CDR3 loop is CASSARDRTYNEQFF. CDR3 nucleotides: TGTGCCAGCAGCGCCCGGGACAGAACCTACAATGAGCAGTTCTTC.

The J gene is TRBJ1-5, the V gene TRBV5-5, with TRBD1 matching 8 bases. V lost 5 bases and J lost 0; bases outside the gene matches: 10. CDR3 length: 17 amino acids. Germline V gene sequence: CDR1 SGHKS, CDR2 YYEKEE (reference sequence). The CDR3 DNA follows: TGTGCCAGCAGTCTTACAGGGGGGCTAGATAGCAATCAGCCCCAGCATTTT. It is translated as CASSLTGGLDSNQPQHF.

This sequence joins TRBV9 and TRBJ2-1; 16 bases agree with TRBD2. The length of the CDR3 is 15 residues. The germline gives CDR1 SGDLS, CDR2 YYNGEE. Trimming at V came to 3 bases and at J to 12 bases, leaving 6 bases not matched to a gene. In nucleotides, the CDR3 is TGTGCCAGCAGCGCCGGGACTAGCGGGAGGGAACGGCAGTTCTTC. Translating it yields CASSAGTSGRERQFF. The entire variable domain, with the rest obtained from reference TRBV9 and TRBJ2-1, is as follows: DSGVTQTPKHLITATGQRVTLRCSPRSGDLSVYWYQQSLDQGLQFLIQYYNGEERAKGNILERFSAQQFPDLHSELNLSSLELGDSALYFCASSAGTSGRERQFFGPGTRLTVL.

The V gene is TRBV10-1, the J gene TRBJ2-2, with D possibly being TRBD1 (5 bases). Trimming stripped 4 bases from V and 0 bases from J, with 18 bases between. This CDR3 region has 18 residues. Per germline, CDR1 WNHNN and CDR2 SYGVQD (reference sequence). The CDR3 sequence: CASSAADGALSNTGELFF. The CDR3 DNA reads as TGCGCCAGCAGTGCTGCCGATGGGGCTCTTTCGAACACCGGGGAGCTGTTTTTT.

This chain connects TRBV7-9 to TRBJ2-5; 9 nucleotides agree with TRBD1. The CDR3 has 15 amino acids. V shed 6 bases and J 5 bases; nucleotides not matched to a gene: 10. Germline-derived CDR1 and CDR2 are SEHNR and FQNEAQ (reference sequence). The CDR3 is CASRDTGTGFETQYF. The CDR3 coding sequence is TGTGCCAGCAGAGACACCGGGACAGGGTTCGAGACCCAGTACTTC.

This chain joins TRBV12-5 and TRBJ2-5; 7 nucleotides agree with TRBD2. The CDR3 has 14 amino acids. The germline CDR1 and CDR2 sequences are LGHNT and FRNRAP. Unmatched junction bases numbered 6, after V lost 4 bases and J lost 4 bases. CDR3 coding DNA: TGTGCTAGTGGTTCCGGGGGGTTCAGAGAGACCCAGTACTTC. Amino acid sequence: CASGSGGFRETQYF.

The V gene is TRBV15, the J gene TRBJ2-7; D may be TRBD1 (6 bases). The CDR3 extends over 15 amino acids. Between the trimmed V and J ends, which lost 4 bases and 0 bases, there was a span of 13 bases. Per the germline V gene, CDR1 is LNHNV and CDR2 is YYDKDF (reference sequence). The CDR3 reads CATSIRDTRSYEQYF. CDR3 nucleotide sequence: TGTGCCACCAGCATCCGGGACACGCGCTCCTACGAGCAGTACTTC.

This chain joins TRBV28 and TRBJ2-7; no clear D. The CDR3 is 12 amino acids. Per germline, CDR1 MDHEN and CDR2 SYDVKM. The ends were cut back, 4 bases at V and 3 bases at J, with 7 bases in the middle. The CDR3 reads CASSWQDYEQYF. The CDR3 region has the DNA TGTGCCAGCAGTTGGCAGGACTACGAGCAGTACTTC.

This clone was observed many times. The DNA for the CDR3 is TGTGCCAGCAGAACAGGGGTTTTCTCTGGAAACACCATATATTTT. Its protein is CASRTGVFSGNTIYF. The chain links TRBV2 to TRBJ1-3; TRBD1 matches at 7 bases. With V trimmed by 6 bases and J by 0 bases, 5 bases remained unmatched. CDR1 and CDR2 from the germline V gene are SNHLY and FYNNEI. This CDR3 comprises 15 residues.

CDR3 bases: TGCAGCGTTGATGGGGGACAGACCCTCACTGAAGCTTTCTTT. Protein sequence: CSVDGGQTLTEAFF. V gene TRBV29-1 combines with J gene TRBJ1-1; 7 nucleotides line up with TRBD1. This CDR3 is built from 14 residues. The V and J ends lost 3 bases and 4 bases, in that order; junction bases with no gene match: 8. Germline CDR1 and CDR2: SQVTM and ANQGSEA.